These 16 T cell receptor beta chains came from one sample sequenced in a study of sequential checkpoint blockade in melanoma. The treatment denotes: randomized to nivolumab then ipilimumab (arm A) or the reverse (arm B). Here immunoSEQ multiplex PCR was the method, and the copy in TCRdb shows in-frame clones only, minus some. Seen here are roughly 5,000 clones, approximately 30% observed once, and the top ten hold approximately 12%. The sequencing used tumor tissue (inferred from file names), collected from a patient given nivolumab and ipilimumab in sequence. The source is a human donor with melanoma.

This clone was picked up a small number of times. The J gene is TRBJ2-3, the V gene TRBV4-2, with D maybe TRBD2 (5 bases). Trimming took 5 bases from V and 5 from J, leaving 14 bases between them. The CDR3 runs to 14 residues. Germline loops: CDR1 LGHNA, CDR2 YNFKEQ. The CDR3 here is CASSLAQVIDTQYF. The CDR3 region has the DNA TGTGCCAGCAGCTTAGCGCAGGTTATAGATACGCAGTATTTT.

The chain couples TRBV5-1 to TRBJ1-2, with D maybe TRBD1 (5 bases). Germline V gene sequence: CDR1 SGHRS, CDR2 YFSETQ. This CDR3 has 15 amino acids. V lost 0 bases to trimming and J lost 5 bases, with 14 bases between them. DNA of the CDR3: TGCGCCAGCAGCTTGGCCAAGGGGCTCTATTATGGCTACACCTTC. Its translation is CASSLAKGLYYGYTF. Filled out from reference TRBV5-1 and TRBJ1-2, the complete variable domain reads KAGVTQTPRYLIKTRGQQVTLSCSPISGHRSVSWYQQTPGQGLQFLFEYFSETQRNKGNFPGRFSGRQFSNSRSEMNVSTLELGDSALYLCASSLAKGLYYGYTFGSGTRLTVV.

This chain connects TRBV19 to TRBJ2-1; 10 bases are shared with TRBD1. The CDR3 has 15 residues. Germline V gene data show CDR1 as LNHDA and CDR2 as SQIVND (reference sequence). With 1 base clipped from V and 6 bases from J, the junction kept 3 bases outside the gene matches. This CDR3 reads CASSIVGQGGNEQFF. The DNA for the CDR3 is TGTGCCAGTAGTATAGTCGGACAGGGGGGCAATGAGCAGTTCTTC.

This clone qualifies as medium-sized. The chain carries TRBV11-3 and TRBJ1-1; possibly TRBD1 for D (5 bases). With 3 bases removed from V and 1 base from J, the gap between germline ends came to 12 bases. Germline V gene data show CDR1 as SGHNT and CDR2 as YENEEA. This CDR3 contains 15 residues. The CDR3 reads CASSLGGTGNTEAFF. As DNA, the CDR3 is TGTGCCAGCAGCTTGGGAGGGACGGGGAACACTGAAGCTTTCTTT.

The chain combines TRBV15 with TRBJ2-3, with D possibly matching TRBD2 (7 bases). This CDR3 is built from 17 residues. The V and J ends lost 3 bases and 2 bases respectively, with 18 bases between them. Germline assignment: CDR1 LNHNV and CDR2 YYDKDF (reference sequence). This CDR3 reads CATSSMWAGADTDTQYF. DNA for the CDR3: TGTGCCACCAGCAGCATGTGGGCGGGGGCCGACACAGATACGCAGTATTTT.

CDR3 sequence reads: CASRPGHLDNEQFF. The CDR3 nucleotides read TGCGCCAGCAGACCGGGACACCTGGACAATGAGCAGTTCTTC. The chain combines TRBV5-1 with TRBJ2-1; D perhaps matches TRBD1 (6 bases). This CDR3 has 14 amino acids. Looked up from germline, CDR1 is SGHRS and CDR2 is YFSETQ. The ends were cut back, 5 bases at V and 5 bases at J, with 14 bases in the middle.

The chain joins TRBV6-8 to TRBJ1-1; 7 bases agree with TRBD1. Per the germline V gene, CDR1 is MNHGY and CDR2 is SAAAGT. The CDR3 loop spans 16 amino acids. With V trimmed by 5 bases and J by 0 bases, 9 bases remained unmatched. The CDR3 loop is CASSDDTGQMNTEAFF. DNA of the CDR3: TGTGCCAGCAGTGACGACACGGGACAGATGAACACTGAAGCTTTCTTT.

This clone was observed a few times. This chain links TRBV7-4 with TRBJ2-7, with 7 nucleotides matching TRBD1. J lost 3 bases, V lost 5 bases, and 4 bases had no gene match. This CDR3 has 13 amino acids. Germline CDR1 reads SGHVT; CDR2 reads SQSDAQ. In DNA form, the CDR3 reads TGTGCCAGCAGCGTGGCAGGGGGCTACGAGCAGTACTTC. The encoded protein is CASSVAGGYEQYF.

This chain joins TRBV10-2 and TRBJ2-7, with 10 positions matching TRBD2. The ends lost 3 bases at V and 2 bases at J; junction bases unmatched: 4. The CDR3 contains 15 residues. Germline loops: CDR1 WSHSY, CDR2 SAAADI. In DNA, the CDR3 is TGCGCCAGCAGTGAAGGACTAGCGGTCGCCTACGAGCAGTACTTC. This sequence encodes CASSEGLAVAYEQYF.

CDR3 protein: CASSPLGGDYNEQFF. The CDR3 nucleotides are TGTGCCAGCTCACCTTTAGGGGGTGACTACAATGAGCAGTTCTTC. The rearrangement uses TRBV18 and TRBJ2-1; a possible D gene is TRBD1 (6 bases). This CDR3 is built from 15 residues. V gave up 3 bases and J gave up 3 bases, with 12 bases separating them. Germline loops: CDR1 KGHSH, CDR2 LQKENI.

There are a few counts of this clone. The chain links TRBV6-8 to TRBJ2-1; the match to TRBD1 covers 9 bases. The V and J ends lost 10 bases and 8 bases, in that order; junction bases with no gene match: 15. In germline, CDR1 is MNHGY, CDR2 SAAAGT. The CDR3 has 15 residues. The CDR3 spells CATTGGQGAGDEQFF. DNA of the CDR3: TGTGCCACCACAGGGGGACAGGGCGCCGGGGATGAGCAGTTCTTC.

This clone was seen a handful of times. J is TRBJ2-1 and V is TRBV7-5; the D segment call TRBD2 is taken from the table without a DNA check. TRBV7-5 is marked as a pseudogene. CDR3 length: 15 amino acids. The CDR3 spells CASSQALAEYNEQFF. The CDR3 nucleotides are TGTGCCAGCAGCCAAGCCCTAGCAGAATACAATGAGCAGTTCTTC.

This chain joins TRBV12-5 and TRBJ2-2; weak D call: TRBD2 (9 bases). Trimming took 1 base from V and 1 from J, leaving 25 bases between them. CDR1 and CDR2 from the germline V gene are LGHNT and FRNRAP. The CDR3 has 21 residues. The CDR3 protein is CASGLGTGIGRLAVNTGELFF. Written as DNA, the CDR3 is TGTGCTAGTGGTTTGGGGACAGGGATCGGGCGACTAGCGGTGAACACCGGGGAGCTGTTTTTT.

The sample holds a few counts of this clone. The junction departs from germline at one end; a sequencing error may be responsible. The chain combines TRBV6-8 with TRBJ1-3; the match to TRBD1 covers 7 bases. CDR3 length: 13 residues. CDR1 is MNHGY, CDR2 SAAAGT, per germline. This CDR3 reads CAISADRANTIYF. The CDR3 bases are TGTGCCATCAGTGCAGACAGGGCGAACACCATATATTTT.

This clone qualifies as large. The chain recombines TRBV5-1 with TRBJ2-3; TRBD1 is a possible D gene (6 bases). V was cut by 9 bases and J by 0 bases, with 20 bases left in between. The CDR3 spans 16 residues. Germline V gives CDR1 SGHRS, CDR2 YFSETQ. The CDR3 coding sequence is TGCGCCATCGCGGACAGTTCCCGCTCTAGCACAGATACGCAGTATTTT. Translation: CAIADSSRSSTDTQYF.

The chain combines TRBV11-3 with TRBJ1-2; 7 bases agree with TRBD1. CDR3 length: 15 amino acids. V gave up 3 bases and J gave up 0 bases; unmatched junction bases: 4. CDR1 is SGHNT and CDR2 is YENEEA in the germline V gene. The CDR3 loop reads CASSLSGTANYGYTF. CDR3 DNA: TGTGCCAGCAGCTTGTCCGGGACAGCTAACTATGGCTACACCTTC.